This TCR beta chain is from a study of Ad26.COV2.S vaccination and SARS-CoV-2 variants. Overall study: Donor was one of the participants in the Ad26.COV2.S arm of the COV1001 trial. By the intramuscular route, Ad26.COV2.S was given once, or twice 56 days apart. The study's findings and limits: Individuals receiving vaccine had higher spike-specific TCR breadth than placebo recipients did.

For this clone: The antigen remains unidentified.

TCRdb's table, derived via immunoSEQ multiplex PCR, lists solely in-frame clones and lacks some. The sample carries roughly 240,000 clones, approximately 87% recorded once. Stated treatment: approximately 18 received Ad26.COV2.S at low or high dose, single or two shots; about five received placebo; per-sample allocation not given. Following the first vaccine or placebo injection, samples were taken on day 63. Trimming took off 7 bases at V and 2 bases at J, with 9 bases between the two ends. This CDR3 region has 13 residues. CDR1 and CDR2 (germline): MNHEY, SMNVEV (reference sequence). The sequence came from a person aged 18-65 years who received the Ad26.COV2.S COVID-19 vaccine or a placebo. The sample here was peripheral blood, taken in a trial of Ad26.COV2.S vaccine versus placebo. The chain has TRBV27 and TRBJ1-3; D perhaps matches TRBD1 (6 bases). In DNA form, the CDR3 reads TGTGCCAGCACTGGACAGCCTGGAAACACCATATATTTT. Translating gives CASTGQPGNTIYF.